This T cell receptor beta chain was identified in a study of vaccination and CD4 T cells after COVID-19. Overall study context: Two of the convalescents were Hispanic, and the group consisted of six males and four females. Samples after vaccination came a median roughly eleven weeks past dose two, ranging 14 to 241.

MiXCR, run by TCRdb on the PCR reads, gives a single entry per CDR3 protein. The sample carries tens of thousands of distinct CDR3 sequences, over 40% recorded once. This CDR3 is 15 amino acids long. Note on this clonotype: The antigen is unknown.

Findings and caveats of the study: The study found median SARS-CoV-2-reactive clonotypes rising from 21 to 38, not significantly. When vaccine-specific clones from convalescent patients were examined, 304 of 307 were spike mono-reactive.

This specimen was CD4+ T cells from blood, taken before SARS-CoV-2 vaccination. This receptor was identified in a human donor who had recovered from COVID-19. The chain couples TRBV21-1 to TRBJ2-1; the table calls TRBD2, which could not be checked here. TRBV21-1 is given as a pseudogene. Here the CDR3 reads CASSESGRADNEQFF. The CDR3 DNA follows: TGTGCCAGCAGCGAGAGCGGGAGGGCTGACAATGAGCAGTTCTTC.